The 8 T cell receptor beta chains below were found in one sample sequenced in a study of blood T cells in healthy people across ages. Primers used in a second PCR of roughly 7 to 12 cycles were a sample-barcoded 5' primer and a J-beta primer mix. MiXCR, applied by TCRdb to the 5' RACE reads, yields one record per CDR3 protein. The sample lists over a million distinct CDR3 sequences, 55% to 75% occurring once. Specimen: blood. Receptor source: a man aged 18 to 30 in good health.

The chain is built from TRBV4-3 and TRBJ2-2; 9 positions agree with TRBD1. Trimming cost V 3 bases and J 4 bases; bases outside gene matches: 9. The CDR3 loop spans 17 amino acids. Per the germline V gene, CDR1 is LGHNA and CDR2 is YSLEER. The chain's CDR3 is CASSHNPQGAVTGELFF. The CDR3 region has the DNA TGCGCCAGCAGCCACAACCCACAGGGGGCGGTCACCGGGGAGCTGTTTTTT.

This clonotype was recorded only once. This chain connects TRBV2 to TRBJ2-3, with 7 nucleotides matching TRBD2. V shed 4 bases, J shed 0 bases, and the junction held 4 bases outside the gene matches. The CDR3 is 15 amino acids. CDR1 SNHLY and CDR2 FYNNEI come from the germline V gene. CDR3: CASSGYSGSTDTQYF. The DNA for the CDR3 is TGTGCCAGCAGTGGGTATAGCGGGAGCACAGATACGCAGTATTTT.

The J gene is TRBJ1-1, the V gene TRBV6-1; no clear D. V lost 2 bases to trimming and J lost 1 base, with 8 bases between them. This CDR3 spans 14 amino acids. In germline, CDR1 is MNHNS, CDR2 SASEGT. The CDR3 sequence is CASSEWRKNTEAFF. In DNA form, the CDR3 reads TGTGCCAGCAGTGAATGGCGGAAGAACACTGAAGCTTTCTTT.

CDR3 protein: CASSLAEGNGANVLTF. The CDR3 DNA is TGCGCCAGCAGCTTGGCGGAGGGGAATGGGGCCAACGTCCTGACTTTC. The V and J genes are TRBV5-1 and TRBJ2-6, with D perhaps matching TRBD2 (6 bases). CDR3 size: 16 residues. Trimming left V 0 bases short and J 3 bases short, with 10 bases between. Per the germline V gene, CDR1 is SGHRS and CDR2 is YFSETQ. Full variable domain (outside the CDR3, taken from reference TRBV5-1 and TRBJ2-6): KAGVTQTPRYLIKTRGQQVTLSCSPISGHRSVSWYQQTPGQGLQFLFEYFSETQRNKGNFPGRFSGRQFSNSRSEMNVSTLELGDSALYLCASSLAEGNGANVLTFGAGSRLTVL.

The chain carries TRBV4-3 and TRBJ1-2; D remains ambiguous. CDR3 length: 14 amino acids. Looked up from germline, CDR1 is LGHNA and CDR2 is YSLEER. Between the trimmed V and J ends, which lost 1 base and 8 bases, there was a span of 14 bases. CDR3 sequence (DNA): TGCGCCAGCAGCCAAGGAAACGGTGGGGAGGGCTACACCTTC. Encoded protein: CASSQGNGGEGYTF.

This clonotype came up a few times. The gene calls are TRBV5-5 and TRBJ1-5; 7 nucleotides align to TRBD1. Germline assignment: CDR1 SGHKS and CDR2 YYEKEE (reference sequence). J gave up 1 base and V 5 bases, and 6 bases lay outside the gene matches. This CDR3 has 15 residues. The DNA of the CDR3 is TGTGCCAGCAGAACCGGGACAGCCAGCAATCAGCCCCAGCATTTT. As protein: CASRTGTASNQPQHF.

The CDR3 DNA sequence: TGCGCCAGCAGCCAAGATCGAGACAGGTCCTACGAGCAGTACTTC. Translation gives CASSQDRDRSYEQYF. The chain employs TRBV4-1 and TRBJ2-7, with TRBD1 as a possible D gene (6 bases). The ends were cut back, 0 bases at V and 1 base at J, with 10 bases in the middle. This CDR3 is built from 15 residues. The germline V gene has CDR1 MGHRA and CDR2 YSYEKL.

This clonotype has only a few counts. The chain joins TRBV27 to TRBJ2-1; no reliable D call. Trimming cost V 8 bases and J 4 bases, with 6 bases left between them. Germline CDR1 and CDR2: MNHEY and SMNVEV (reference sequence). CDR3 size: 11 residues. As DNA, the CDR3 is TGTGCCAGCCTAGGATACAATGAGCAGTTCTTC. Translating gives CASLGYNEQFF.